The rows below give T cell receptor beta chains drawn from one sample of a study of T cell repertoires in cytomegalovirus infection. TCRdb independently ran MiXCR on the reads; one entry per CDR3 protein. This sample has about 350,000 distinct CDR3 sequences, with about a third found just once. No antigen is known for these receptors. The input for sequencing was cultured PBMCs, taken from culture after CMV antigen stimulation. All receptors derive from a human donor in good health (CMV status not recorded). Some clones in this sample may be carry-over from other donors' samples. The CDR3 runs from the conserved cysteine through the conserved F or W. D genes are given only for firm matches. Clone size appears in some rows only: once, few, many, or a class for an expanded clone.

v_gene,j_gene,abundance,d_gene,CDR3nt,CDR3aa
TRBV20-1,TRBJ1-6,NA,TRBD1,TGCAGTGCTAGAACAACCCGGACAGGGAATAATTCACCCCTCCACTTT,CSARTTRTGNNSPLHF
TRBV20-1,TRBJ1-5,NA,NA,TGCAGTGCTAGAGAGGGGAATAGCAATCAGCCCCAGCATTTT,CSAREGNSNQPQHF
TRBV7-9,TRBJ2-5,once,NA,TGTGCCAGCAGCTCCCCCGGGAGCATGGAGACCCAGTACTTC,CASSSPGSMETQYF
TRBV11-3,TRBJ1-2,NA,TRBD1,TGTGCCAGCAGCCCCGGGACAGGATTCGGGGGCTACACCTTC,CASSPGTGFGGYTF
TRBV19,TRBJ1-5,once,NA,TGTGCCAGTAGAATCCCTGAAATAACTGGTGGGAGCAATCAGCCCCAGCATTTT,CASRIPEITGGSNQPQHF
TRBV27,TRBJ2-7,few,TRBD2,TGTGCCAGCAGTGACTCTAGCGGGAGCATCCACGAGCAGTACTTC,CASSDSSGSIHEQYF
TRBV7-6,TRBJ2-1,many,TRBD2,TGTGCCAGCAGCTTAAGGCTGGCTGAGCGGGAGTTCGGGAATGAGCAGTTCTTC,CASSLRLAEREFGNEQFF
TRBV5-4,TRBJ2-2,few,NA,TGTGCCAGCAGCTTCGGACAGAGCACCGGGGAGCTGTTTTTT,CASSFGQSTGELFF
TRBV6-2/TRBV6-3,TRBJ2-1,few,NA,TGTGCCAGCAGCCCGAGGGTTGGGGCTTATTACAATGAGCAGTTCTTC,CASSPRVGAYYNEQFF
TRBV7-6,TRBJ2-1,few,NA,TGTGCCAGCAGCCCTCGTTGGGGCCGCAATGAGCAGTTCTTC,CASSPRWGRNEQFF
TRBV7-6,TRBJ2-2,many,NA,TGTGCCAGCAGACAAGACGGTGGGACCGGGGAGCTGTTTTTT,CASRQDGGTGELFF
TRBV7-9,TRBJ2-5,few,NA,TGTGCCAGCAGCTTAGTTGGGGCCCTCGCGGGAGAGACCCAGTACTTC,CASSLVGALAGETQYF
TRBV19,TRBJ2-1,few,TRBD1,TGTGCCAGTACTTGGCGACAGGGGGCGAGGGATGAGCAGTTCTTC,CASTWRQGARDEQFF
TRBV7-6,TRBJ2-1,NA,NA,TGTGCCAGCAGCCCCACCCCGGCGGGCTCTCCCCACGGGCCGCAGTTCTTC,CASSPTPAGSPHGPQFF
TRBV6-5,TRBJ1-1,NA,TRBD1,TGTGCCAGCAGTTACTCCAGGGACAGGGCATCCGGAGCTTTCTTT,CASSYSRDRASGAFF
TRBV19,TRBJ2-7,NA,TRBD1,TGTGCCAGTAGTACGCCACCCGGGACAGGGGCCCCCGCTAGGCAGTACTTC,CASSTPPGTGAPARQYF
TRBV27,TRBJ2-7,NA,NA,TGTGCCAGCAGTTCGTCTAGCGCCGGCTCCTACGAGCAGTACTTC,CASSSSSAGSYEQYF
TRBV7-2,TRBJ2-5,NA,NA,TGTGCCAGCAGCCCCGGTGTCGGCCAAGAGACCCAGTACTTC,CASSPGVGQETQYF
TRBV19,TRBJ1-5,NA,TRBD1,TGTGCCACCTCTCCGGGGACAGCTCACAATCAGCCCCAGCATTTT,CATSPGTAHNQPQHF
TRBV4-3,TRBJ1-4,few,NA,TGCGCCAGCAGCCAAGCACCCCATGGTTTAGGGCCTAATGAAAAACTGTTTTTT,CASSQAPHGLGPNEKLFF
TRBV27,TRBJ2-7,many,TRBD2,TGTGCCAGCAAGCAAGGAGCGGGAGGGTTATACGAGCAGTACTTC,CASKQGAGGLYEQYF
TRBV12-3/TRBV12-4,TRBJ1-5,NA,NA,TGTGCCAGCAGCCCAGGACGGGAGCCCCAGCATTTT,CASSPGREPQHF
TRBV19,TRBJ1-2,NA,TRBD1,TGTGCCAGTAGTGTCCGACAGGGCGGACCCTATGGCTACACCTTC,CASSVRQGGPYGYTF
TRBV7-2,TRBJ2-1,many,TRBD1,TGTGCCAGCAGCCCAACAGGGGGCTCTAAAAATGAGCAGTTCTTC,CASSPTGGSKNEQFF
TRBV11-2,TRBJ1-1,few,TRBD1,TGTGCCAGCAGCTTGGACCAACAGGGGACGTACACTGAAGCTTTCTTT,CASSLDQQGTYTEAFF
TRBV7-2,TRBJ1-2,few,NA,TGTGCCAGCAGCCGCCGCGACAGCTCTCGGGGCTACACCTTC,CASSRRDSSRGYTF
TRBV20-1,TRBJ2-7,NA,NA,TGCAGTGCTTCTCTGGGAGCGGGCCTAACCCGGAGTACCTACGAGCAGTACTTC,CSASLGAGLTRSTYEQYF
TRBV10-3,TRBJ1-1,NA,NA,TGTGCCATCAGTGAGATACAGGGAACTGAAGCTTTCTTT,CAISEIQGTEAFF
TRBV6-2/TRBV6-3,TRBJ2-2,NA,NA,TGTGCCAGCTATAGACGGAATCGGGGCACCGGGGAGCTGTTTTTT,CASYRRNRGTGELFF
TRBV30,TRBJ2-1,NA,TRBD2,TGTGCCTCTACTAGGCGGGTAGCGGGAGGACTTTACAATGAGCAGTTCTTC,CASTRRVAGGLYNEQFF
TRBV28,TRBJ1-1,few,NA,TGTGCCAGCAGTCCGCAGGAAATTCGAGGGACTGAAGCTTTCTTT,CASSPQEIRGTEAFF
TRBV7-2,TRBJ2-1,NA,TRBD2,TGTGCCAGCAGCTTAGTCCCGGGACTAGCGGGAGGGGCGCAGTTCTTC,CASSLVPGLAGGAQFF
TRBV19,TRBJ2-7,NA,NA,TGTGCCAGTAGCCAGGGGACCTACGAGCAGTACTTC,CASSQGTYEQYF